The 9 T cell receptor beta chains reported below all come from one sample, sequenced in a study of blood T cell repertoires in COVID-19. TCRdb keeps only in-frame clones here, not all; method: immunoSEQ multiplex PCR. Of 290,000 or so clones in the sample, 70% to 90% were seen once. The sample consisted of peripheral blood. Every receptor here comes from an older man with acute or convalescent COVID-19.

This clone was found a few times. The genes are TRBV4-2 and TRBJ1-6; tentatively, D is TRBD1 (6 bases). The CDR3 contains 16 residues. Per the germline V gene, CDR1 is LGHNA and CDR2 is YNFKEQ. Trimming took off 5 bases at V and 6 bases at J, with 17 bases between the two ends. The CDR3, as DNA: TGTGCCAGCAGCGGAACCGGACAGTTGTCTAATTCACCCCTCCACTTT. This sequence encodes CASSGTGQLSNSPLHF.

V usage is TRBV29-1 and J usage is TRBJ2-3, with D unresolved. Trimming took 6 bases from V and 10 from J, leaving 23 bases between them. Per the germline V gene, CDR1 is SQVTM and CDR2 is ANQGSEA. CDR3 length: 14 residues. The CDR3 DNA is TGCAGCGTAGAACCCGACACAGATACGTTTGCGCAGTATTTT. This codes for CSVEPDTDTFAQYF.

This chain links TRBV7-3 with TRBJ2-5; no clear D gene. V was pared by 5 bases and J by 5 bases, with 12 bases between. Germline V gene sequence: CDR1 SGHTA, CDR2 FQGTGA. There are 13 residues in the CDR3. CDR3 coding DNA: TGTGCCAGCAGCCCCGGTCGCGGTGAGACCCAGTACTTC. This encodes CASSPGRGETQYF.

This chain uses TRBV28 with TRBJ1-6, with 8 bases fitting TRBD1. V dropped 3 bases and J dropped 3; count of bases not matched to a gene: 10. Germline lookup yields CDR1 MDHEN and CDR2 SYDVKM. This CDR3 spans 18 amino acids. CDR3 protein: CASSFHRTGQLYNSPLHF. DNA for the CDR3: TGTGCCAGCAGTTTCCACCGGACAGGGCAACTCTATAATTCACCCCTCCACTTT.

This clone has only a few counts. This same CDR3 is encoded by further DNA sequences in the sample. The chain recombines TRBV24-1 with TRBJ1-1, with D hard to call. This CDR3 is 12 amino acids long. The germline gives CDR1 KGHDR, CDR2 SFDVKD. V lost 0 bases to trimming and J lost 7 bases, with 5 bases between them. CDR3 bases: TGTGCCACCAGTGATTTGGGCGGTGAAGCTTTCTTT. Translation: CATSDLGGEAFF.

The chain links TRBV2 to TRBJ2-5; D ambiguous. The CDR3 totals 13 residues. The V and J ends lost 5 bases and 1 base respectively, with 8 bases between them. Germline CDR1 SNHLY, CDR2 FYNNEI. The CDR3 reads CASSSYPQETQYF. CDR3 coding DNA: TGTGCCAGCAGTTCCTACCCCCAAGAGACCCAGTACTTC.

This clone came up a few times. The chain employs TRBV7-2 and TRBJ2-7; 10 positions match TRBD1. Trimming cost V 2 bases and J 8 bases; bases outside gene matches: 12. CDR3 length: 16 residues. The germline V gene has CDR1 SGHTA and CDR2 FQGNSA. DNA of the CDR3: TGTGCCAGCAGCTTATCTTGGGACAGGGGAGGTAGGCAGCAGTACTTC. The encoded protein is CASSLSWDRGGRQQYF.

CDR3: CASSTPTGSWKLFF. The DNA of the CDR3 is TGTGCCAGCAGTACCCCGACAGGTTCCTGGAAACTGTTTTTT. The chain recombines TRBV28 with TRBJ1-4; TRBD1 is a possible D gene (6 bases). CDR1 MDHEN and CDR2 SYDVKM come from the germline V gene. V lost 5 bases to trimming and J lost 11 bases, with 18 bases between them. The CDR3 sequence is 14 residues long.

Here the CDR3 reads CATSDTGTGSGELFF. The CDR3, as DNA: TGTGCCACCAGTGATACGGGGACAGGGTCCGGGGAGCTGTTTTTT. The J gene is TRBJ2-2, the V gene TRBV24-1; 9 bases match TRBD1. The CDR3 extends over 15 amino acids. With 3 bases clipped from V and 6 bases from J, the junction kept 4 bases outside the gene matches. CDR1 is KGHDR and CDR2 is SFDVKD in the germline V gene.